These 14 T cell receptor beta chains were all obtained from the same sample, sequenced in a study of shared clonotypes between healthy human individuals. Some clones are missing from TCRdb's copy, which holds only in-frame ones; the method was immunoSEQ multiplex PCR. The data show millions of clones, 85% to 95% seen once. Sequencing input: naive CD4+ T cells from PBMCs. Subset described: CD45RA+ positively selected. These receptors all stem from a man in his late teens or twenties in good health. Some clones in this sample may be carry-over from other donors' samples.

The chain recombines TRBV5-1 with TRBJ1-3, with 7 bases aligning to TRBD1. CDR1 SGHRS and CDR2 YFSETQ come from the germline V gene. The CDR3 extends over 17 amino acids. The V and J ends lost 3 bases and 0 bases, in that order; junction bases with no gene match: 9. CDR3: CASSSNPGQISGNTIYF. For the CDR3, the DNA is TGCGCCAGCAGCTCGAATCCGGGACAGATCTCTGGAAACACCATATATTTT.

The chain links TRBV6-1 to TRBJ1-5; perhaps TRBD1 as D (6 bases). The CDR3 is 15 amino acids. Germline values: CDR1 MNHNS, CDR2 SASEGT. Trimming cost V 3 bases and J 3 bases, with 12 bases left between them. This CDR3 reads CASSEGARTNQPQHF. Here the CDR3 DNA reads TGTGCCAGCAGTGAGGGGGCGCGGACCAATCAGCCCCAGCATTTT.

The V gene is TRBV5-4, the J gene TRBJ2-5, with D unresolved. V was pared by 2 bases and J by 5 bases, with 10 bases between. This CDR3 has 13 residues. Looked up from germline, CDR1 is SGHNT and CDR2 is YYREEE (reference sequence). CDR3 in DNA: TGTGCCAGCAGCTTCGGTAGTGAGGAGACCCAGTACTTC. Its protein is CASSFGSEETQYF.

As concerns this clone: This CDR3 is also generated by other DNA sequences in the sample. The DNA for the CDR3 is TGTGCCAGCAGCCCCAGAGACACTGAAGCTTTCTTT. This encodes CASSPRDTEAFF. The rearrangement joins TRBV28 to TRBJ1-1; D is unresolved. Germline V lookup: CDR1 MDHEN, CDR2 SYDVKM. With 6 bases removed from V and 3 bases from J, the gap between germline ends came to 8 bases. This CDR3 region has 12 residues.

The rearrangement joins TRBV28 to TRBJ2-7; TRBD2 is a possible D gene (6 bases). The CDR3 loop spans 15 amino acids. Deletions cut 1 base from V and 1 base from J, with 11 bases between. The germline V gene encodes CDR1 MDHEN and CDR2 SYDVKM. CDR3 DNA sequence: TGTGCCAGCAGTTTATACGGGAGTGTATCCTACGAGCAGTACTTC. As protein: CASSLYGSVSYEQYF.

This clone was recorded only once. This chain connects TRBV5-1 to TRBJ1-5, with D unresolved. The V end lost 0 bases, the J end lost 5 bases, and 12 bases lay between the germline ends. The CDR3 totals 15 residues. Germline V lookup: CDR1 SGHRS, CDR2 YFSETQ. CDR3 nucleotides: TGCGCCAGCAGCTTGGAAGGTACGGGGTATCAGCCCCAGCATTTT. This translates into CASSLEGTGYQPQHF.

The rearrangement uses TRBV10-3 and TRBJ2-1; no reliable D call. V dropped 10 bases and J dropped 1 base, with 14 bases sitting between them. Germline V gives CDR1 ENHRY, CDR2 SYGVKD. This CDR3 has 14 amino acids. As DNA, the CDR3 is TGTGCCACGGTTATTGGGCCGTCCTACAATGAGCAGTTCTTC. Residues: CATVIGPSYNEQFF.

This rearrangement joins TRBV4-3 to TRBJ2-1, with 13 bases aligning to TRBD2. The junction had 7 bases not matched to a gene; V was cut back by 0 bases and J by 11 bases. Per germline, CDR1 LGHNA and CDR2 YSLEER. CDR3 size: 16 residues. DNA for the CDR3: TGCGCCAGCAGCCAAGATGCCGCACTAGCGGGAGGGAAGCAGTTCTTC. Its translation is CASSQDAALAGGKQFF.

This chain links TRBV18 with TRBJ1-6, with TRBD1 matching 8 bases. CDR3 length: 16 residues. V lost 3 bases to trimming and J lost 7 bases; unmatched junction nucleotides: 8. In germline, CDR1 is KGHSH, CDR2 LQKENI. The CDR3 is CASSPLTGAGNSPLHF. The CDR3 bases are TGTGCCAGCTCACCGCTGACAGGGGCCGGGAATTCACCCCTCCACTTT.

Points on this clone: Other nucleotide sequences from this sample produce the same CDR3. The chain recombines TRBV5-1 with TRBJ2-3, with D maybe TRBD2 (6 bases). V dropped 4 bases and J dropped 1 base, with 13 bases sitting between them. The germline V gene encodes CDR1 SGHRS and CDR2 YFSETQ. The CDR3 length is 15 residues. CDR3 amino acids: CASSPGDRGTDTQYF. In DNA form, the CDR3 reads TGCGCCAGCAGCCCGGGGGACCGGGGCACAGATACGCAGTATTTT.

The rearrangement links TRBV9 to TRBJ2-5, with 7 bases identical to TRBD2. The CDR3 totals 13 residues. Per the germline V gene, CDR1 is SGDLS and CDR2 is YYNGEE. With 10 bases clipped from V and 3 bases from J, the junction kept 9 bases outside the gene matches. The CDR3, as DNA: TGTGCCCCCAGCGGGGTCCACGAAGAGACCCAGTACTTC. This sequence encodes CAPSGVHEETQYF.

There are a few counts of this clone. V is TRBV30 and J is TRBJ2-5; D might be TRBD1 or TRBD2, each matching 5 bases. The germline V gene encodes CDR1 GTSNPN and CDR2 SVGIG (reference sequence). The CDR3 extends over 11 amino acids. V gave up 4 bases and J gave up 5 bases, with 8 bases separating them. The CDR3 region has the DNA TGTGCCTGGAATTGGGGGGAGACCCAGTACTTC. Residues: CAWNWGETQYF.

The J gene is TRBJ2-1, the V gene TRBV10-3; the D is unclear. The CDR3 length is 13 residues. Deletions cut 2 bases from V and 5 bases from J, with 7 bases between. CDR1 is ENHRY and CDR2 is SYGVKD in the germline V gene. The CDR3: CAISEGRNNEQFF. In nucleotides, the CDR3 is TGTGCCATCAGTGAGGGTAGAAACAATGAGCAGTTCTTC.

The genes are TRBV14 and TRBJ1-2; D might be TRBD1 (6 bases). The V gene's germline CDR1 is SGHDN and CDR2 FVKESK. The CDR3 sequence is 15 residues long. The V gene lost 2 bases and the J gene lost 3 bases, with 13 bases spanning the gap. The CDR3 nucleotides read TGTGCCAGCAGCCAAACCGGGACATTTTACTATGGCTACACCTTC. It translates to CASSQTGTFYYGYTF.